A single sample gave rise to the 20 T cell receptor beta chains below, sequenced in a study of identical twins. TCRdb redid the calling of the 5' RACE reads with MiXCR, one entry per CDR3 protein. The table lists about 530,000 distinct CDR3 sequences, about 20% of them singletons. In addition, the sample was reused for a study of yellow fever vaccine responses in identical twins.

Sequencing was carried out using CD4+ T cells sorted from blood. The receptors here all came from a woman between 18 and 29 years old in good health.

The chain combines TRBV28 with TRBJ2-7; D tentatively reads TRBD1 or TRBD2 (5 bases each). Germline V gives CDR1 MDHEN, CDR2 SYDVKM. The CDR3 covers 13 residues. Between the trimmed V and J ends, which lost 8 bases and 4 bases, there was a span of 15 bases. This CDR3 reads CASYGQGPYEQYF. CDR3 DNA: TGTGCCAGCTATGGCCAGGGACCTTACGAGCAGTACTTC.

This sequence joins TRBV20-1 and TRBJ2-7; 7 positions agree with TRBD1. With 5 bases clipped from V and 2 bases from J, the junction kept 6 bases outside the gene matches. This CDR3 is 13 amino acids long. Germline-derived CDR1 and CDR2 are DFQATT and SNEGSKA (reference sequence). The CDR3 DNA sequence: TGCAGTGCTCCTGGACAGGTCCCCTACGAGCAGTACGTC. Its protein product is CSAPGQVPYEQYV.

This clonotype showed up just a few times. This chain joins TRBV29-1 and TRBJ2-1; D is perhaps TRBD1 (5 bases). Germline CDR1 SQVTM, CDR2 ANQGSEA. Trimming removed 6 bases from V and 2 bases from J, with 5 bases in between. This CDR3 has 11 residues. The CDR3 spells CSVDTYNEQFF. The CDR3 DNA reads TGCAGCGTGGACACCTACAATGAGCAGTTCTTC.

The chain carries TRBV12-3 or TRBV12-4 and TRBJ1-1; 9 nucleotides agree with TRBD1. V was pared by 0 bases and J by 6 bases, with 5 bases of the junction left unmatched. The CDR3 spans 15 residues. The CDR3 nucleotides are TGTGCCAGCAGTTTAGCGTTGACAGGGGGAGCTGAAGCTTTCTTT. This codes for CASSLALTGGAEAFF.

This chain connects TRBV20-1 to TRBJ2-1, with 9 bases matching TRBD2. V gave up 1 base and J gave up 7 bases; unmatched junction bases: 8. The CDR3 sequence is 15 residues long. Germline CDR1 reads DFQATT; CDR2 reads SNEGSKA (reference sequence). As DNA, the CDR3 is TGCAGTGCTAGAGCCCCGGGACTAGCCCCAAATGAGCAGTTCTTC. Translating it yields CSARAPGLAPNEQFF.

This clonotype has ten or more counts. The CDR3 spells CASSRAFDGSYEQYF. The CDR3 DNA sequence: TGTGCCAGCTCCCGGGCATTTGATGGATCCTACGAGCAGTACTTC. The chain links TRBV18 to TRBJ2-7; D is undetermined. V lost 6 bases and J lost 1, with 16 bases in between. Germline lookup yields CDR1 KGHSH and CDR2 LQKENI. CDR3 length equals 15 residues.

There are a few counts of this clonotype. The gene calls are TRBV6-1 and TRBJ1-1; possibly TRBD1 for D (6 bases). Deletions cut 9 bases from V and 6 bases from J, with 20 bases between. CDR3 length: 14 amino acids. The germline V gene encodes CDR1 MNHNS and CDR2 SASEGT. This chain's CDR3 is CASESAGGDPEAFF. The CDR3 DNA reads as TGTGCCAGTGAATCCGCGGGGGGCGACCCTGAAGCTTTCTTT.

The gene calls are TRBV12-3 or TRBV12-4 and TRBJ2-3; 7 bases align to TRBD2. CDR3 length: 15 residues. J gave up 2 bases and V 6 bases, and 8 bases lay outside the gene matches. CDR3 sequence: CASRTRRGFTDTQYF. The CDR3 DNA follows: TGTGCCAGCAGAACTAGGCGGGGGTTCACAGATACGCAGTATTTT.

This chain uses TRBV20-1 with TRBJ2-7; 12 nucleotides line up with TRBD1. CDR3 size: 15 residues. The germline V gene encodes CDR1 DFQATT and CDR2 SNEGSKA (reference sequence). Trimming cost V 3 bases and J 3 bases; bases outside gene matches: 6. CDR3 bases: TGCAGTGCTAGGGCCGGGACAGGGGGCGTCTACGAGCAGTACGTC. This codes for CSARAGTGGVYEQYV.

This clonotype has only a few counts. V gene TRBV15 combines with J gene TRBJ1-2; D might be TRBD1 (6 bases). Trimming shortened V by 3 bases and J by 8 bases, and 16 bases separated the two germline ends. The CDR3 sequence is 14 residues long. Germline assignment: CDR1 LNHNV and CDR2 YYDKDF (reference sequence). The CDR3 DNA is TGTGCCACCAGCAGGCTTACAGGGCTTGGGGGCTACACCTTC. It translates to CATSRLTGLGGYTF.

This clonotype has only a few counts. The gene calls are TRBV5-1 and TRBJ2-2, with a possible D match to TRBD1 (5 bases). Between the trimmed V and J ends, which lost 7 bases and 4 bases, there was a span of 20 bases. The CDR3 spans 16 residues. The germline gives CDR1 SGHRS, CDR2 YFSETQ. CDR3 bases: TGCGCCAGCCTCCCAATGGGGCCAGGTGGCACCGGGGAGCTGTTTTTT. The encoded protein is CASLPMGPGGTGELFF. The full variable domain, completed using reference TRBV5-1 and TRBJ2-2, is KAGVTQTPRYLIKTRGQQVTLSCSPISGHRSVSWYQQTPGQGLQFLFEYFSETQRNKGNFPGRFSGRQFSNSRSEMNVSTLELGDSALYLCASLPMGPGGTGELFFGEGSRLTVL.

The chain carries TRBV5-5 and TRBJ2-5; D may match TRBD1 or TRBD2 (5 bases each). This CDR3 has 15 residues. From germline, CDR1 is SGHKS and CDR2 YYEKEE (reference sequence). V lost 7 bases and J 4 bases, leaving 20 bases between the germline ends. The CDR3 reads CASRPEGLLRETQYF. The CDR3 DNA is TGTGCCAGCCGTCCTGAGGGGTTGTTGCGAGAGACCCAGTACTTC.

This clonotype was recorded a few times. The chain has TRBV3-1 and TRBJ2-2, with TRBD2 matching 13 bases. The germline V gene encodes CDR1 LGHDT and CDR2 YNNKEL (reference sequence). V dropped 6 bases and J dropped 2; count of bases not matched to a gene: 9. This CDR3 region has 18 residues. Written as DNA, the CDR3 is TGTGCCAGCAGTCGTCCCGGGACTAGCGGGGCCAACACCGGGGAGCTGTTTTTT. Translating it yields CASSRPGTSGANTGELFF.

This clonotype was detected many times. The chain employs TRBV12-3 or TRBV12-4 and TRBJ2-1; D is unclear. CDR3 size: 11 residues. Deletions cut 4 bases from V and 7 bases from J, with 5 bases between. This CDR3 is CASSYGNEQFF. The CDR3 DNA follows: TGTGCCAGCAGTTACGGTAATGAGCAGTTCTTC.

The chain employs TRBV20-1 and TRBJ2-1; 10 bases agree with TRBD2. This CDR3 spans 16 amino acids. Germline lookup yields CDR1 DFQATT and CDR2 SNEGSKA (reference sequence). J gave up 1 base and V 5 bases, and 8 bases lay outside the gene matches. This CDR3 is CSAPRWGLASYNEQFF. Here the CDR3 DNA reads TGCAGTGCTCCGAGGTGGGGACTAGCGTCCTACAATGAGCAGTTCTTC.

In this sample, this clonotype turned up a few times. The DNA of the CDR3 is TGCGCCAGCAGCTTGATCCCCGGACAGGACTATGGCTACACCTTC. Amino acid sequence: CASSLIPGQDYGYTF. The V gene is TRBV5-1, the J gene TRBJ1-2, with 7 bases matching TRBD1. V dropped 1 base and J dropped 3; count of bases not matched to a gene: 6. Germline-derived CDR1 and CDR2 are SGHRS and YFSETQ. There are 15 residues in the CDR3.

CDR3 amino acids: CASGDLPYEQYF. The CDR3 DNA follows: TGTGCCAGCGGCGACCTCCCCTACGAGCAGTACTTC. This chain links TRBV27 with TRBJ2-7; D gene unclear. CDR3 length: 12 amino acids. Germline V gene lookup returns CDR1 MNHEY and CDR2 SMNVEV (reference sequence). The ends were cut back, 8 bases at V and 2 bases at J, with 10 bases in the middle.

This clonotype was seen a few times. This chain connects TRBV5-1 to TRBJ2-4; 7 bases map to TRBD1. The V segment lost 5 bases and the J segment 8 bases; nucleotides outside the gene matches: 10. Per germline, CDR1 SGHRS and CDR2 YFSETQ. This CDR3 has 14 residues. CDR3 bases: TGCGCCAGCAGAATAATGACAGGGTGGGACATTCAGTACTTC. Its translation: CASRIMTGWDIQYF.

This clonotype was recorded a few times. The J gene is TRBJ2-3, the V gene TRBV7-2; 14 nucleotides align to TRBD2. Losses at the gene ends were 5 bases for V and 5 bases for J; bases not matched to a gene: 3. The CDR3 consists of 15 residues. Germline V gives CDR1 SGHTA, CDR2 FQGNSA. Here the CDR3 reads CASSGLAGGIDTQYF. The CDR3 DNA is TGTGCCAGCAGCGGACTAGCGGGGGGTATAGATACGCAGTATTTT.

This chain uses TRBV18 with TRBJ2-1; the D is unclear. The CDR3 is made up of 17 amino acids. The V gene lost 3 bases and the J gene lost 0 bases, with 15 bases spanning the gap. CDR1 is KGHSH, CDR2 LQKENI, per germline. CDR3 bases: TGTGCCAGCTCACCCCCCCCTAAACCATTCTCCTACAATGAGCAGTTCTTC. The encoded protein is CASSPPPKPFSYNEQFF.